These 10 T cell receptor beta chains were all obtained from the same sample, sequenced in a study of a mutant IDH1 vaccine in newly diagnosed glioma. Time point of the sample: baseline, week 1 (first vaccination visit). Treatment specified: pre-vaccination baseline after standard-of-care therapy. Clones were sequenced by immunoSEQ multiplex PCR, and TCRdb holds only the in-frame ones, with some missing. Here the sample spans 70,000 or so clones, around 83% being singletons. The source material was peripheral blood mononuclear cells (PBMCs), sampled from a glioma patient treated with radiotherapy, temozolomide or both. These receptors all come from a woman aged 18 to 35 with glioma. Some clones in this sample may be carry-over from other donors' samples.

This chain joins TRBV30 and TRBJ1-4; no definite D call. Trimming stripped 6 bases from V and 0 bases from J, with 11 bases between. The germline V gene has CDR1 GTSNPN and CDR2 SVGIG (reference sequence). The CDR3 runs to 14 residues. In DNA form, the CDR3 reads TGTGCCTGTAGCCCCCTTGCAACTAATGAAAAACTGTTTTTT. The encoded protein is CACSPLATNEKLFF.

The chain carries TRBV29-1 and TRBJ1-1; maybe TRBD1 (6 bases). The germline V and J ends were trimmed by 5 bases and 0 bases, with 10 bases remaining between them. Germline V gene lookup returns CDR1 SQVTM and CDR2 ANQGSEA. The CDR3 extends over 13 amino acids. CDR3 loop: CSVLGQLNTEAFF. For the CDR3, the DNA is TGCAGCGTTCTCGGACAGCTGAACACTGAAGCTTTCTTT.

This chain connects TRBV6-4 to TRBJ1-5; TRBD1 matches 7 bases. V gave up 5 bases and J gave up 2 bases; unmatched junction bases: 3. Germline CDR1 is MRHNA and CDR2 is SNTAGT. There are 14 residues in the CDR3. CDR3 in amino acids: CASSTTGGNQPQHF. The CDR3 DNA reads as TGTGCCAGCAGTACAACAGGGGGCAATCAGCCCCAGCATTTT.

The chain joins TRBV19 to TRBJ1-2; D perhaps matches TRBD1 (5 bases). Per the germline V gene, CDR1 is LNHDA and CDR2 is SQIVND (reference sequence). This CDR3 region has 13 residues. Trimming cost V 3 bases and J 7 bases, with 12 bases left between them. CDR3: CASSMRGGAGYTF. The CDR3 DNA reads TGTGCCAGTAGTATGCGGGGAGGGGCTGGCTACACCTTC.

This sequence joins TRBV6-4 and TRBJ1-2; D is undetermined. Trimming left V 0 bases short and J 4 bases short, with 21 bases between. From germline, CDR1 is MRHNA and CDR2 SNTAGT. The CDR3 is 18 amino acids. The CDR3 is CASSDSSVAEWELYGYTF. The DNA of the CDR3 is TGTGCCAGCAGTGACTCGTCTGTCGCAGAGTGGGAACTCTATGGCTACACCTTC.

The chain combines TRBV21-1 with TRBJ2-7; the table's D call, TRBD1, was not checked against the DNA. TRBV21-1 is recorded as a pseudogene. The CDR3 is 15 amino acids. Here the CDR3 reads CASSNIGTGAYEQYF. The CDR3 region has the DNA TGTGCCAGCAGCAATATTGGGACAGGAGCCTACGAGCAGTACTTC.

The sample holds a few counts of this clone. The chain employs TRBV5-1 and TRBJ1-5; D is uncertain. This CDR3 spans 13 amino acids. Trimming shortened V by 2 bases and J by 5 bases, and 8 bases separated the two germline ends. CDR1 is SGHRS, CDR2 YFSETQ, per germline. The CDR3 sequence is CASSFHGDQPQHF. In nucleotides, the CDR3 is TGCGCCAGCAGCTTTCATGGCGATCAGCCCCAGCATTTT.

The CDR3 DNA reads TGTGCCAGCAGCCAAACAGGGACTGAAGCTTTCTTT. Its protein is CASSQTGTEAFF. V is TRBV5-8 and J is TRBJ1-1; D is perhaps TRBD1 (6 bases). Germline CDR1 SGHTS, CDR2 YDEGEE. The V end lost 4 bases, the J end lost 5 bases, and 9 bases lay between the germline ends. The CDR3 loop spans 12 amino acids.

V usage is TRBV6-1 and J usage is TRBJ1-1, with 7 bases that match TRBD1. The CDR3 runs 14 residues. The trim removed 6 bases at V and 1 base at J, leaving 5 bases unmatched. Germline lookup yields CDR1 MNHNS and CDR2 SASEGT. CDR3 nucleotides: TGTGCCAGCAGCATTAACAGGGGGAACACTGAAGCTTTCTTT. This encodes CASSINRGNTEAFF.

This chain links TRBV14 with TRBJ2-4, with D perhaps given as TRBD1 or TRBD2 (5 bases each). Trimming removed 4 bases from V and 9 bases from J, with 22 bases in between. CDR1 is SGHDN and CDR2 is FVKESK in the germline V gene. CDR3 length: 16 residues. CDR3 residues: CASSPLGTHPTSIQYF. CDR3 nucleotides: TGTGCCAGCAGCCCCCTTGGGACCCACCCTACGAGCATTCAGTACTTC.